These T cell receptor beta chains were read from a single sample in a study of cytomegalovirus exposure and HLA in healthy donors. Here immunoSEQ multiplex PCR was the method, and the copy in TCRdb shows in-frame clones only, minus some. The sample includes more than 95,000 clones, about four fifths of them seen just once. The specimen sequenced was PBMCs. The receptors were sampled from a man aged 30 to 45 in good health and CMV-seronegative. The CDR3 runs from the conserved cysteine through the conserved F or W. The order of the fields is clone size, D gene, V gene, J gene, CDR3 DNA, CDR3 protein. The D gene is left open where the match is weak. Part of the rows lack a size; the others show once, few, many or a class for expanded clones.

clone size: few; D gene: TRBD2; V gene: TRBV28; J gene: TRBJ2-7; CDR3 DNA: TGTGCCAGCAGCCCGGGGACTAGCGGGAGTTACGAGCAGTACTTC; CDR3 protein: CASSPGTSGSYEQYF
clone size: NA; D gene: NA; V gene: TRBV18; J gene: TRBJ2-7; CDR3 DNA: TGTGCCAGCTCACCGCGACAGTGGCCGATCGAGCAGTACTTC; CDR3 protein: CASSPRQWPIEQYF
clone size: NA; D gene: NA; V gene: TRBV27; J gene: TRBJ2-5; CDR3 DNA: TGTGCCAGCAGTTCCCCGGACACAGTTCGGGAGACCCAGTACTTC; CDR3 protein: CASSSPDTVRETQYF
clone size: NA; D gene: NA; V gene: TRBV4-1; J gene: TRBJ2-7; CDR3 DNA: TGCGCCAGCAGCCAAAACAGGGGACTCTACGAGCAGTACTTC; CDR3 protein: CASSQNRGLYEQYF
clone size: NA; D gene: TRBD1; V gene: TRBV5-4; J gene: TRBJ1-2; CDR3 DNA: TGTGCCAGCAGCTTGGATCAGGGGGCGCTTGGCTACACCTTC; CDR3 protein: CASSLDQGALGYTF
clone size: few; D gene: NA; V gene: TRBV19; J gene: TRBJ1-2; CDR3 DNA: TGTGCCAGTACCACAGGGTTCCATGGCTACACCTTC; CDR3 protein: CASTTGFHGYTF
clone size: NA; D gene: NA; V gene: TRBV6-4; J gene: TRBJ2-3; CDR3 DNA: TGTGCCAGCAGTTATCGGGATCGGGGTACGCAGTATTTT; CDR3 protein: CASSYRDRGTQYF
clone size: NA; D gene: NA; V gene: TRBV28; J gene: TRBJ2-1; CDR3 DNA: TGTGCCAGCAGTCCCTCTTACAATGAGCAGTTCTTC; CDR3 protein: CASSPSYNEQFF
clone size: NA; D gene: TRBD1; V gene: TRBV29-1; J gene: TRBJ1-2; CDR3 DNA: TGCAGCGTGCCACAGGGGGCCTATGGCTACACCTTC; CDR3 protein: CSVPQGAYGYTF
clone size: once; D gene: NA; V gene: TRBV4-3; J gene: TRBJ2-1; CDR3 DNA: TGCGCCAGCAGCCAAGAGTCTCTCGGACACGCTGAGCAGTTCTTC; CDR3 protein: CASSQESLGHAEQFF
clone size: NA; D gene: NA; V gene: TRBV28; J gene: TRBJ2-5; CDR3 DNA: TGTGCCAGCAGGTTGAGAGAGACCCAGTACTTC; CDR3 protein: CASRLRETQYF
clone size: NA; D gene: NA; V gene: TRBV21-1; J gene: TRBJ2-7; CDR3 DNA: TGTGCCAGCAGCAAATCGACAGGGGGCCTCTACGAGCAGTACTTC; CDR3 protein: CASSKSTGGLYEQYF
clone size: NA; D gene: NA; V gene: TRBV6-5; J gene: TRBJ1-1; CDR3 DNA: TGTGCCAGCAGCCACACAGGGAACACTGAAGCTTTCTTT; CDR3 protein: CASSHTGNTEAFF
clone size: NA; D gene: TRBD2; V gene: TRBV4-3; J gene: TRBJ2-7; CDR3 DNA: TGCGCCAGCAGCCAAGATCGCCCTAGCGGTGACTACGAGCAGTACTTC; CDR3 protein: CASSQDRPSGDYEQYF
clone size: NA; D gene: NA; V gene: TRBV7-2; J gene: TRBJ1-5; CDR3 DNA: TGTGCCAGCAGCCGATACGGTGATCAGCCCCAGCATTTT; CDR3 protein: CASSRYGDQPQHF
clone size: NA; D gene: TRBD2; V gene: TRBV4-3; J gene: TRBJ2-7; CDR3 DNA: TGCGCCAGCGCTCCTCAGGTCGTGGGACTAGCCGTAGACGAGCAGTACTTC; CDR3 protein: CASAPQVVGLAVDEQYF
clone size: NA; D gene: TRBD1; V gene: TRBV5-6; J gene: TRBJ2-5; CDR3 DNA: TGTGCCAGCAGCGTCGGGACAGGGGTTAGGCTAGTGTACTTC; CDR3 protein: CASSVGTGVRLVYF
clone size: NA; D gene: TRBD2; V gene: TRBV6-5; J gene: TRBJ2-1; CDR3 DNA: TGTGCCAGCACCGACCCTAGCGGATTCTACAATGAGCAGTTCTTC; CDR3 protein: CASTDPSGFYNEQFF
clone size: NA; D gene: TRBD1; V gene: TRBV5-4; J gene: TRBJ1-1; CDR3 DNA: TGTGCCAGCAGCCGAGCGACAGGGTTCGGAGCTGAAGCTTTCTTT; CDR3 protein: CASSRATGFGAEAFF
clone size: NA; D gene: TRBD1; V gene: TRBV5-6; J gene: TRBJ1-2; CDR3 DNA: TGTGCCAGCAGCTCGCCCGGACAGGGCTTCAGCTACACCTTC; CDR3 protein: CASSSPGQGFSYTF
clone size: NA; D gene: TRBD2; V gene: TRBV18; J gene: TRBJ2-7; CDR3 DNA: TGTGCCAGCTCACCACCTTCTAGCGGGAGGGATAGGCAGTACTTC; CDR3 protein: CASSPPSSGRDRQYF
clone size: NA; D gene: NA; V gene: TRBV7-9; J gene: TRBJ2-5; CDR3 DNA: TGTGCCAGCAGCGACCGACTGACGGAGACCCAGTACTTC; CDR3 protein: CASSDRLTETQYF
clone size: NA; D gene: NA; V gene: TRBV7-2; J gene: TRBJ1-2; CDR3 DNA: TGTGCCAGCAGCTTAGAACAGGCGTCGGGCTATGGCTACACCTTC; CDR3 protein: CASSLEQASGYGYTF
clone size: NA; D gene: NA; V gene: TRBV11-2; J gene: TRBJ2-7; CDR3 DNA: TGTGCCAGCAGCTTAGACGCCCCGGCCTACGAGCAGTACTTC; CDR3 protein: CASSLDAPAYEQYF
clone size: NA; D gene: TRBD1; V gene: TRBV18; J gene: TRBJ1-1; CDR3 DNA: TGTGCCAGCTCCGGACAGGGATCCAACACTGAAGCTTTCTTT; CDR3 protein: CASSGQGSNTEAFF
clone size: NA; D gene: NA; V gene: TRBV7-9; J gene: TRBJ1-6; CDR3 DNA: TGTGCCAGCAGCTTAATACAGGATAATTCACCCCTCCACTTC; CDR3 protein: CASSLIQDNSPLHF
clone size: once; D gene: NA; V gene: TRBV5-1; J gene: TRBJ1-4; CDR3 DNA: TGCGCCAGCAGCTCGGGGGGTAATGAAAAACTGTTTTTT; CDR3 protein: CASSSGGNEKLFF
clone size: NA; D gene: TRBD1; V gene: TRBV27; J gene: TRBJ2-7; CDR3 DNA: TGTGCCAGCAGTCAAGGACAGGCGTACGAGCAGTACTTC; CDR3 protein: CASSQGQAYEQYF
clone size: NA; D gene: TRBD2; V gene: TRBV10-2; J gene: TRBJ2-1; CDR3 DNA: TGCGCCAGCACTAGCGGGAGTAGTCATGAGCAGTTCTTC; CDR3 protein: CASTSGSSHEQFF
clone size: NA; D gene: NA; V gene: TRBV19; J gene: TRBJ2-2; CDR3 DNA: TGTGCCAGTAGTATTCTTCTTCCCAGGTCGAACACCGGGGAGCTGTTTTTT; CDR3 protein: CASSILLPRSNTGELFF
clone size: NA; D gene: TRBD1; V gene: TRBV6-5; J gene: TRBJ2-7; CDR3 DNA: TGTGCCAGCAGTTCGCAGGGGGAAACCTACGAGCAGTACTTC; CDR3 protein: CASSSQGETYEQYF
clone size: NA; D gene: TRBD1; V gene: TRBV10-1; J gene: TRBJ1-2; CDR3 DNA: TGCGCCAGCAGTGAAACAGGGGGCAGGGGCTACACCTTC; CDR3 protein: CASSETGGRGYTF
clone size: NA; D gene: TRBD2; V gene: TRBV18; J gene: TRBJ2-7; CDR3 DNA: TGTGCCAGCTCTACCGGGACTAGCGACTACGAGCAGTACTTC; CDR3 protein: CASSTGTSDYEQYF
clone size: NA; D gene: NA; V gene: TRBV5-4; J gene: TRBJ1-4; CDR3 DNA: TGTGCCAGCAGCTTACAGGGACCTGAAGAAAAACTGTTTTTT; CDR3 protein: CASSLQGPEEKLFF
clone size: few; D gene: NA; V gene: TRBV19; J gene: TRBJ2-7; CDR3 DNA: TGTGCCAGTAGTAAAACAGAAACCTACGAGCAGTACTTC; CDR3 protein: CASSKTETYEQYF
clone size: few; D gene: NA; V gene: TRBV19; J gene: TRBJ2-5; CDR3 DNA: TGTGCCAGTAGTATCGGACAGAGAGCTTCAGAGACCCAGTACTTC; CDR3 protein: CASSIGQRASETQYF
clone size: NA; D gene: NA; V gene: TRBV6-1; J gene: TRBJ2-7; CDR3 DNA: TGTGCCAGCAAACGAGGTACCTACGAGCAGTACTTC; CDR3 protein: CASKRGTYEQYF
clone size: NA; D gene: NA; V gene: TRBV11-3; J gene: TRBJ2-3; CDR3 DNA: TGTGCCAGCAGCGACCGAGGGGATACGCAGTATTTT; CDR3 protein: CASSDRGDTQYF
clone size: NA; D gene: TRBD2; V gene: TRBV2; J gene: TRBJ2-7; CDR3 DNA: TGTGCCAGCAGTGAACGCGGGAGCTCCTACGAGCAGTACTTC; CDR3 protein: CASSERGSSYEQYF
clone size: NA; D gene: TRBD2; V gene: TRBV27; J gene: TRBJ2-1; CDR3 DNA: TGTGCCAGCAGTCGCCCGGGCGGGAGTATTTACAATGAGCAGTTCTTC; CDR3 protein: CASSRPGGSIYNEQFF